A single sample is the source of the 5 T cell receptor beta chains below, sequenced in a study of blood T cell repertoires in COVID-19. Clones were read by immunoSEQ multiplex PCR, and TCRdb kept only the in-frame ones, dropping some. The sample yields 100,000 to 150,000 clones, roughly 90% seen once. The source material was peripheral blood. These receptors all come from a man in his 70s with active COVID-19.

This chain connects TRBV20-1 to TRBJ2-1; 7 positions match TRBD2. The CDR3 loop spans 11 amino acids. The ends lost 6 bases at V and 7 bases at J; junction bases unmatched: 3. The germline CDR1 and CDR2 sequences are DFQATT and SNEGSKA (reference sequence). The CDR3 region has the DNA TGCAGTGCAACTAGCGCTAATGAGCAGTTCTTC. Translation gives CSATSANEQFF.

The V call is TRBV9, the J call TRBJ2-5; 10 nucleotides line up with TRBD1. The CDR3 is 16 amino acids. The junction had 8 bases not matched to a gene; V was cut back by 3 bases and J by 3 bases. The germline V gene encodes CDR1 SGDLS and CDR2 YYNGEE. The CDR3 DNA reads TGTGCCAGCAGCGCCCGTCGGACAGGGGGTGAAGAGACCCAGTACTTC. Its protein is CASSARRTGGEETQYF.

Remarks on this clone: Other DNA sequences in the sample encode the same CDR3. V gene TRBV5-1 combines with J gene TRBJ2-5; 7 positions match TRBD1. CDR3 size: 14 residues. CDR1 is SGHRS and CDR2 is YFSETQ in the germline V gene. V trimming: 1 base; J trimming: 2 bases; junction bases outside the gene matches: 2. DNA for the CDR3: TGCGCCAGCAGCTTGAACAGGGGTCAAGAGACCCAGTACTTC. It codes for CASSLNRGQETQYF.

The V and J genes are TRBV18 and TRBJ2-1; D perhaps matches TRBD2 (5 bases). Germline CDR1 KGHSH, CDR2 LQKENI. The CDR3 extends over 12 amino acids. Trimming cost V 3 bases and J 6 bases, with 6 bases left between them. CDR3 nucleotide sequence: TGTGCCAGCTCACCGGACTTCAATGAGCAGTTCTTC. Its translation: CASSPDFNEQFF.

The chain carries TRBV6-5 and TRBJ2-7; TRBD1 matches at 8 bases. This CDR3 spans 15 amino acids. Germline V gives CDR1 MNHEY, CDR2 SVGAGI. V lost 0 bases to trimming and J lost 3 bases; unmatched junction nucleotides: 4. CDR3 nucleotide sequence: TGTGCCAGCAGTTACTCGTCCGGACAGGGCTACGAGCAGTACTTC. This codes for CASSYSSGQGYEQYF.